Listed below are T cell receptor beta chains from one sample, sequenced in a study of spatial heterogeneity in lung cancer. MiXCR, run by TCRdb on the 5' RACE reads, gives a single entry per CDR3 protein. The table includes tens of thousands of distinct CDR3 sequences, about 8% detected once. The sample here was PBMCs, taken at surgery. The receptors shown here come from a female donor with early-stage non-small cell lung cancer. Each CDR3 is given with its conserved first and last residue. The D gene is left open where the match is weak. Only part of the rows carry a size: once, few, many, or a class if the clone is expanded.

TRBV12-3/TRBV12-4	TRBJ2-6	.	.	TGTGCCAGCAGTGGACGGGGGTCAGGGGCCAACGTCCTGACTTTC	CASSGRGSGANVLTF
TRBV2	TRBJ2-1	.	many	TGTGCCAGCGGCGGGACCACGAATGAGCAGTTCTTC	CASGGTTNEQFF
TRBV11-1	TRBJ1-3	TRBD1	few	TGTGCCAGCAGCAAAAACGTGGGGACAGCCAACTCTGGAAACACCATATATTTT	CASSKNVGTANSGNTIYF
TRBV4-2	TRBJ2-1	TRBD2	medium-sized	TGTGCCAGCAGCCAGGCCGCGGGGGTTAGCTCCTACAATGAGCAGTTCTTC	CASSQAAGVSSYNEQFF
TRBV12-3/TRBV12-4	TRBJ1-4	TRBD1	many	TGTGCCAGCAGGCCCGGGACAGGGAGAACAAAACTGTTTTTT	CASRPGTGRTKLFF
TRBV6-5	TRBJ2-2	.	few	TGTGCCAGCAGGCGACAGGGAGGTTCGAACACCGGGGAGCTGTTTTTT	CASRRQGGSNTGELFF
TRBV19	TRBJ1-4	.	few	TGTGCCAGTAGTATATCTGCGGGTCGGGCGATACGGCAGTCTGAAAAACTGTTTTTT	CASSISAGRAIRQSEKLFF
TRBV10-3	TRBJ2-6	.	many	TGTGCCATCAGTGTGGGCGGGCAAAGCTCTGGGGCCAACGTCCTGACTTTC	CAISVGGQSSGANVLTF
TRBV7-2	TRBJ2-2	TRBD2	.	TGTGCCAGCAGCCGGGGGTGGCTAGCGGGAGGCGGCGGGGAGCTGTTTTTT	CASSRGWLAGGGGELFF
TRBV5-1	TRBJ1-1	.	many	TGCGCCAGCAGCTCCGACAAGGTTTGGACTGAAGCTTTCTTT	CASSSDKVWTEAFF